This TCR beta chain was captured by sequencing in a study of radiotherapy plus CTLA-4 blockade in lung cancer. This clone was seen a single time. What it binds is unknown. Overall study results and limits: TCR clones from tumors expanded in blood after radiotherapy plus ipilimumab.

Assay used: immunoSEQ multiplex PCR; TCRdb lists only in-frame clones, some missing. The sample shows about 55,000 clones, approximately 82% of them seen only once. Losses at the gene ends were 1 base for V and 5 bases for J; bases not matched to a gene: 2. The CDR3 has 13 amino acids. The germline gives CDR1 SGHNT, CDR2 YYREEE (reference sequence). CTLA-4 blockade using ipilimumab, together with focal radiation, was received by patients with chemo-refractory metastatic non-small-cell lung cancer. The sample in question was peripheral blood, obtained from a patient treated with radiotherapy plus ipilimumab. The J gene is TRBJ2-5, the V gene TRBV5-4; 7 bases map to TRBD2. The receptor's source is a human donor with non-small cell lung cancer whose response to radiotherapy plus ipilimumab could not be evaluated. The CDR3 nucleotides are TGTGCCAGCAGCTTGAGGGGAGGGGAGACCCAGTACTTC. It codes for CASSLRGGETQYF.